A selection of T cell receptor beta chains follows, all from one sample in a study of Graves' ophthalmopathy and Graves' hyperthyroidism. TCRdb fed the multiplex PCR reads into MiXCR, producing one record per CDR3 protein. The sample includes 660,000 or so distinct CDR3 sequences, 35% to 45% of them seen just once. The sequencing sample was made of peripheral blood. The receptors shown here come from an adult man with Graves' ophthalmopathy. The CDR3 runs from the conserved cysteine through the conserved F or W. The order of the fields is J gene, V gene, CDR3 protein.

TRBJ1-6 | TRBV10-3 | CAIAGSSLSPLHF
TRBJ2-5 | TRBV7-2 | CASSSGPREIQYF
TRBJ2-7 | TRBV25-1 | CASLGQTTSYEQYF
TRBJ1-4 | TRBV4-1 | CASSQPRDGVEKLFF
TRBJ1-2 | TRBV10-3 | CASSRGTGPSYGYTF
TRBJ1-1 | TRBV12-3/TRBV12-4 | CASSLRGGRGTEAFF
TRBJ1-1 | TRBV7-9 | CASSSSDGNTEAFF
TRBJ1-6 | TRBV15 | CATSREGQGGSPLHF
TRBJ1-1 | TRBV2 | CASSAPRDRGLRNTEAFF
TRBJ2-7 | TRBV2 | CASGTSGGIPLSYEQYF
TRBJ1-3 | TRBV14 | CASSQEGQIYF
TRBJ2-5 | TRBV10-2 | CASRDGQTQYF
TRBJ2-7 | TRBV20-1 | CSAGVPSYEQYF
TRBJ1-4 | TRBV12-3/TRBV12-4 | CASRLGQVATNEKLFF
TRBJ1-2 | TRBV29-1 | CSVDGANYGYTF
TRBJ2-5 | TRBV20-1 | CSASPGTETQYF
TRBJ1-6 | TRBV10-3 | CAISESAGAGSPLHF
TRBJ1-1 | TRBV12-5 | CAGGRTANTEAFF
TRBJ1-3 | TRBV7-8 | CASSLVLSSGNTIYF
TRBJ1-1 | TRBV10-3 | CATLEPGTENTEAFF
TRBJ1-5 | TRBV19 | CASSIGPNTGELF
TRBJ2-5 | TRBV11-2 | CASSLNTGDQETQYF
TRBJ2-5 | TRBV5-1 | CASCSEETQYF
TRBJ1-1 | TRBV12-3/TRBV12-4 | CASSPNPGNTEAFF
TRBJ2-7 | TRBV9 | CASSDADYREQYF
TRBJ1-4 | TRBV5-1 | CASSLANGQGGVLNEKLFF
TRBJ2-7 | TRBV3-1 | CASSPSGSKLYEQYF
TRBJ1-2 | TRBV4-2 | CASSQEGDRGYGYTF
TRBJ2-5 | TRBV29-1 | CSVAGSSGGETQYF
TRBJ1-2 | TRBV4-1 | CASSQDKDRNRGYTF
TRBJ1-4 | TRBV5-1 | CASSVGGEYEKLFF
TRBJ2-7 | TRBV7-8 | CASSLAGPMGQYF
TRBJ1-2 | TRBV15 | CATSENTDGANYGYTF
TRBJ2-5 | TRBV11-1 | CASSLDYADPRETQYF
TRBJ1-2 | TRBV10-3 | CAIGNYGYTF
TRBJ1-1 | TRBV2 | CASTGVRNTEAFF
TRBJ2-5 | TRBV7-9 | CASSLPIRQETQYF
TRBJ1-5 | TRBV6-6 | CASRAQGRQGQPQHF
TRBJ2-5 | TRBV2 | CASGEGGLETQYF